The following is a T cell receptor beta chain sequence with its context. Per the study methods: Reference gene primers were amplified, and this amplification served to estimate nucleated cell counts. Here immunoSEQ multiplex PCR was the method, and the copy in TCRdb shows in-frame clones only, minus some. V, J and clone size were drawn from that table, and D and trimming were deduced from the DNA. The sample lists 250,000 or so clones, 80% to 90% seen once, with approximately 2% in the top ten. This sample is drawn from a study of blood T cell repertoires in COVID-19. About the study: Acute and convalescent COVID-19 samples came from the United States, Italy and Spain.

Individuals drawn from about two dozen US areas were about 18 to 90 years old. Membership in each cohort depended on participant-reported clinical history. From germline, CDR1 is SGHDT and CDR2 YYEEEE. The CDR3 has 13 residues. V shed 4 bases, J shed 6 bases, and the junction held 1 base outside the gene matches. The clonotype comes from a woman between 45 and 60 years old who had recovered from COVID-19. The rearrangement joins TRBV5-6 to TRBJ1-6, with 7 nucleotides matching TRBD1. Sample: PBMCs or T cells enriched from blood (not recorded which). The CDR3 DNA reads TGTGCCAGCAGCAGGGGGCGTAATTCACCCCTCCACTTT. Its translation: CASSRGRNSPLHF.